The 32 T cell receptor beta chains reported below all come from one sample, sequenced in a study of OX40 agonist ivuxolimab in advanced cancers. Assay: immunoSEQ multiplex PCR; the TCRdb copy retains only in-frame clones and omits some. This sample has roughly 140,000 clones, with approximately 94% found just once. The material sequenced was CD4+ or CD8+ T cells sorted from blood, taken in a trial of the OX40 agonist ivuxolimab. The receptor source for this set is an adult with an advanced solid tumor such as melanoma, head and neck, liver or kidney cancer.

The chain has TRBV27 and TRBJ1-1, with 8 bases fitting TRBD1. CDR3 length equals 15 residues. CDR1 is MNHEY, CDR2 SMNVEV, per germline (reference sequence). Trimming at V came to 1 base and at J to 6 bases, leaving 7 bases not matched to a gene. The CDR3 DNA sequence: TGTGCCAGCAGTTTATGGCCCGGACAGGGACCTGAAGCTTTCTTT. Protein product: CASSLWPGQGPEAFF.

The chain has TRBV27 and TRBJ1-4, with unresolved D. The CDR3 runs 15 residues. Trimming shortened V by 3 bases and J by 3 bases, and 11 bases separated the two germline ends. CDR1 and CDR2 from the germline V gene are MNHEY and SMNVEV (reference sequence). CDR3 DNA: TGTGCCAGCAGTTTTCGGGGTGGTTCTAATGAAAAACTGTTTTTT. It yields the protein CASSFRGGSNEKLFF. Variable domain in full (rest from reference TRBV27 and TRBJ1-4): EAQVTQNPRYLITVTGKKLTVTCSQNMNHEYMSWYRQDPGLGLRQIYYSMNVEVTDKGDVPEGYKVSRKEKRNFPLILESPSPNQTSLYFCASSFRGGSNEKLFFGSGTQLSVL.

The CDR3 DNA is TGTGCCAGCAGCTTATATGGGAACACTGAAGCTTTCTTT. Its protein product is CASSLYGNTEAFF. The V and J genes are TRBV11-1 and TRBJ1-1; no reliable D call. The CDR3 sequence is 13 residues long. Looked up from germline, CDR1 is SGHAT and CDR2 is FQDESV (reference sequence). Trimming took 2 bases from V and 1 from J, leaving 5 bases between them.

This chain uses TRBV2 with TRBJ2-7, with D perhaps TRBD2 (5 bases). The germline V gene has CDR1 SNHLY and CDR2 FYNNEI. Between the trimmed V and J ends, which lost 3 bases and 6 bases, there was a span of 15 bases. The CDR3 extends over 14 amino acids. The CDR3 reads CASSDRLMVAEQYF. CDR3 bases: TGTGCCAGCAGTGACCGACTAATGGTTGCCGAGCAGTACTTC. The full variable domain, with the rest looked up from reference TRBV2 and TRBJ2-7, is EPEVTQTPSHQVTQMGQEVILRCVPISNHLYFYWYRQILGQKVEFLVSFYNNEISEKSEIFDDQFSVERPDGSNFTLKIRSTKLEDSAMYFCASSDRLMVAEQYFGPGTRLTVT.

The CDR3 coding sequence is TGTGCCAGTAGTAAGCGAGACAGGGGTGACTACACCTTC. Amino acids: CASSKRDRGDYTF. The chain combines TRBV19 with TRBJ1-2; TRBD1 matches 8 bases. The CDR3 consists of 13 residues. V was clipped by 4 bases and J by 10 bases; unmatched bases: 8. Germline V gives CDR1 LNHDA, CDR2 SQIVND (reference sequence).

The chain employs TRBV7-9 and TRBJ1-5, with 9 positions matching TRBD1. Germline CDR1 and CDR2: SEHNR and FQNEAQ (reference sequence). V was pared by 4 bases and J by 6 bases, with 10 bases of the junction left unmatched. This CDR3 spans 16 amino acids. The CDR3 coding sequence is TGTGCCAGCAGCTCGGGGCGGGGGACAGGGTTTCAGCCCCAGCATTTT. Translated: CASSSGRGTGFQPQHF.

The V and J genes are TRBV4-1 and TRBJ1-4, with D hard to call. CDR1 MGHRA and CDR2 YSYEKL come from the germline V gene. With 2 bases removed from V and 8 bases from J, the gap between germline ends came to 12 bases. The CDR3 runs 14 residues. The CDR3 spells CASSQKDQGEKLFF. The DNA for the CDR3 is TGCGCCAGCAGCCAAAAGGACCAAGGGGAAAAACTGTTTTTT.

This chain connects TRBV6-5 to TRBJ2-7; D remains ambiguous. Trimming took off 2 bases at V and 3 bases at J, with 8 bases between the two ends. The CDR3 is made up of 13 amino acids. CDR1 is MNHEY and CDR2 is SVGAGI in the germline V gene. The CDR3 reads CASSYRGGYEQYF. CDR3 DNA sequence: TGTGCCAGCAGTTACCGAGGCGGCTACGAGCAGTACTTC.

The V and J genes are TRBV19 and TRBJ1-4; D remains unclear. In germline, CDR1 is LNHDA, CDR2 SQIVND (reference sequence). This CDR3 has 14 amino acids. V shed 7 bases and J shed 8 bases, with 17 bases lying between them. This CDR3 is CASMISTTGEKLFF. The CDR3 region has the DNA TGTGCCAGTATGATATCCACAACCGGGGAAAAACTGTTTTTT.

The rearrangement uses TRBV10-3 and TRBJ1-1; D might be TRBD1 (5 bases). Germline V gene data show CDR1 as ENHRY and CDR2 as SYGVKD. The CDR3 contains 16 residues. V dropped 0 bases and J dropped 0 bases, with 11 bases sitting between them. In DNA form, the CDR3 reads TGTGCCATCAGTGAGTCGCCCAGGGCATTGAACACTGAAGCTTTCTTT. Translation: CAISESPRALNTEAFF.

The chain carries TRBV2 and TRBJ2-3; TRBD2 matches 7 bases. Germline V lookup: CDR1 SNHLY, CDR2 FYNNEI. CDR3 length equals 17 residues. Unmatched junction bases numbered 12, after V lost 0 bases and J lost 6 bases. The CDR3 DNA is TGTGCCAGCAGTGAAGCGCTTAGGTGGGAGGGCCCCGATACGCAGTATTTT. Protein sequence: CASSEALRWEGPDTQYF.

This chain joins TRBV4-2 and TRBJ2-3; unclear D gene. Trimming removed 5 bases at V and 1 base at J, with 10 bases between. This CDR3 region has 14 residues. Germline-derived CDR1 and CDR2 are LGHNA and YNFKEQ. CDR3: CASSSLGGTDTQYF. DNA of the CDR3: TGTGCCAGCAGCTCCCTTGGGGGCACAGATACGCAGTATTTT.

The V gene is TRBV25-1, the J gene TRBJ2-7, with 8 bases identical to TRBD1. V lost 8 bases to trimming and J lost 4 bases; unmatched junction nucleotides: 10. CDR3 length: 14 residues. CDR1 and CDR2 from the germline V gene are MGHDK and SYGVNS. The CDR3 protein is CASRDDRGGYEQYF. The CDR3, as DNA: TGTGCCAGCCGGGACGACAGGGGCGGGTACGAGCAGTACTTC.

The gene calls are TRBV29-1 and TRBJ2-5, with 13 bases aligning to TRBD2. This CDR3 is built from 14 residues. Germline V gene lookup returns CDR1 SQVTM and CDR2 ANQGSEA. With V trimmed by 7 bases and J by 4 bases, 6 bases remained unmatched. The CDR3 bases are TGCAGCGCACTACTAGCGGGGGGGAGAGAGACCCAGTACTTC. Encoded protein: CSALLAGGRETQYF.

The chain carries TRBV27 and TRBJ1-3; tentatively, D is TRBD1 (5 bases). Germline V gene sequence: CDR1 MNHEY, CDR2 SMNVEV (reference sequence). The CDR3 covers 15 residues. Trimming shortened V by 3 bases and J by 8 bases, and 17 bases separated the two germline ends. The CDR3 spells CASSFGGGGLDTIYF. The CDR3 DNA sequence: TGTGCCAGCAGTTTTGGCGGGGGGGGTTTAGACACCATATATTTT.

V is TRBV18 and J is TRBJ1-2, with 7 nucleotides matching TRBD1. CDR1 and CDR2 from the germline V gene are KGHSH and LQKENI. The CDR3 has 13 residues. Unmatched junction bases numbered 5, after V lost 6 bases and J lost 4 bases. In DNA form, the CDR3 reads TGTGCCAGCTCTCAGGGGGTCGTCTATGGCTACACCTTC. It codes for CASSQGVVYGYTF.

This clone occurred a few times. This rearrangement joins TRBV5-1 to TRBJ2-5, with no clear D. Per germline, CDR1 SGHRS and CDR2 YFSETQ. The CDR3 consists of 11 residues. Trimming pared 1 base from V and 5 bases from J, leaving 3 bases between. As DNA, the CDR3 is TGCGCCAGCAGCTTGAGGGAGACCCAGTACTTC. Its protein is CASSLRETQYF.

The V gene is TRBV12-5, the J gene TRBJ2-3; possible D gene TRBD2, 6 bases. The length of the CDR3 is 13 residues. The V end lost 6 bases, the J end lost 0 bases, and 7 bases lay between the germline ends. The germline V gene encodes CDR1 LGHNT and CDR2 FRNRAP. CDR3 DNA: TGTGCTAGTGGGGAGGGGAGCACAGATACGCAGTATTTT. Protein: CASGEGSTDTQYF.

V and J are TRBV11-3 and TRBJ2-3, with a weak D call TRBD1 (5 bases). The V end was cut by 4 bases, the J end by 0 bases, with 11 bases between. The CDR3 runs to 15 residues. CDR1 is SGHNT, CDR2 YENEEA, per germline. CDR3 nucleotide sequence: TGTGCCAGCAGCTCAGGTGGGGCTAGCACAGATACGCAGTATTTT. Protein sequence: CASSSGGASTDTQYF.

The genes are TRBV15 and TRBJ2-7, with unresolved D. The CDR3 has 12 amino acids. Trimming cost V 1 base and J 4 bases, with 5 bases left between them. Germline V gene data show CDR1 as LNHNV and CDR2 as YYDKDF (reference sequence). The CDR3 protein is CATSRGQYEQYF. The CDR3 coding sequence is TGTGCCACCAGCAGAGGCCAGTACGAGCAGTACTTC.

This chain connects TRBV19 to TRBJ1-1, with D possibly being TRBD1 (5 bases). This CDR3 contains 13 residues. Germline assignment: CDR1 LNHDA and CDR2 SQIVND (reference sequence). Trimming removed 8 bases at V and 5 bases at J, with 15 bases between. The CDR3: CASSPGGGTEAFF. CDR3 DNA: TGTGCCAGTTCTCCCGGGGGGGGGACTGAAGCTTTCTTT.

The J gene is TRBJ1-2, the V gene TRBV5-6; 9 bases match TRBD1. The V segment lost 4 bases and the J segment 4 bases; nucleotides outside the gene matches: 5. The CDR3 runs 14 residues. Germline CDR1 is SGHDT and CDR2 is YYEEEE. In DNA form, the CDR3 reads TGTGCCAGCAGCGACCCGGGACAGGGCTATGGCTACACCTTC. Its translation is CASSDPGQGYGYTF.

The J gene is TRBJ2-7, the V gene TRBV5-6; 7 nucleotides align to TRBD1. The length of the CDR3 is 19 residues. Per the germline V gene, CDR1 is SGHDT and CDR2 is YYEEEE. The chain's CDR3 is CARLTHKGGSKRSSYEQYF. DNA for the CDR3: TGTGCACGACTAACCCACAAAGGGGGCAGCAAAAGGAGCTCCTACGAGCAGTACTTC.

The chain recombines TRBV10-1 with TRBJ1-6; 7 bases align to TRBD1. Trimming removed 1 base from V and 9 bases from J; junction bases left unmatched: 15. Germline assignment: CDR1 WNHNN and CDR2 SYGVQD (reference sequence). This CDR3 has 18 amino acids. The CDR3 DNA is TGCGCCAGCAGTGAGTACAGGGGCTTCCTAGGGGAGGCTTCACCCCTCCACTTT. Its translation is CASSEYRGFLGEASPLHF.

This clone was counted only a few times. The chain couples TRBV5-5 to TRBJ1-5; unclear D gene. V lost 0 bases and J 4 bases, leaving 11 bases between the germline ends. CDR3 size: 15 residues. From germline, CDR1 is SGHKS and CDR2 YYEKEE (reference sequence). CDR3 sequence reads: CASSLAAGRNQPQHF. For the CDR3, the DNA is TGTGCCAGCAGCTTGGCGGCCGGTAGAAATCAGCCCCAGCATTTT.

CDR3 protein: CASKQGAGANVLTF. CDR3 bases: TGTGCCAGCAAGCAGGGGGCTGGGGCCAACGTCCTGACTTTC. The chain employs TRBV28 and TRBJ2-6, with 7 positions matching TRBD1. Germline V CDR1 and CDR2: MDHEN, SYDVKM. V was clipped by 7 bases and J by 2 bases; unmatched bases: 2. The CDR3 is 14 amino acids. Together with reference TRBV28 and TRBJ2-6, the CDR3 gives the full variable domain: DVKVTQSSRYLVKRTGEKVFLECVQDMDHENMFWYRQDPGLGLRLIYFSYDVKMKEKGDIPEGYSVSREKKERFSLILESASTNQTSMYLCASKQGAGANVLTFGAGSRLTVL.

The V gene is TRBV6-1, the J gene TRBJ2-7, with 7 bases matching TRBD1. J lost 2 bases, V lost 8 bases, and 6 bases had no gene match. CDR3 size: 13 residues. CDR1 and CDR2 from the germline V gene are MNHNS and SASEGT. CDR3 DNA sequence: TGTGCCAGCGTTCCGGGACAGACCTACGAGCAGTACTTC. This sequence encodes CASVPGQTYEQYF.

The chain recombines TRBV27 with TRBJ2-7; the D gene is possibly TRBD2 (5 bases). Germline V gene lookup returns CDR1 MNHEY and CDR2 SMNVEV (reference sequence). The CDR3 covers 14 residues. Trimming took off 8 bases at V and 2 bases at J, with 16 bases between the two ends. The CDR3 is CASGGGTAAYEQYF. In DNA form, the CDR3 reads TGTGCCAGCGGAGGCGGCACCGCTGCCTACGAGCAGTACTTC.

The chain carries TRBV25-1 and TRBJ2-6; D gene unclear. The germline gives CDR1 MGHDK, CDR2 SYGVNS. The CDR3 is 14 amino acids. V was cut by 6 bases and J by 0 bases, with 6 bases left in between. Here the CDR3 DNA reads TGTGCCAGCAGCCGGAACTCTGGGGCCAACGTCCTGACTTTC. Translated, it gives CASSRNSGANVLTF.

This chain links TRBV11-2 with TRBJ2-1; TRBD1 or TRBD2 may be the D gene (5 bases each). The CDR3 covers 12 residues. The germline V gene encodes CDR1 SGHAT and CDR2 FQNNGV. V lost 2 bases and J 7 bases, leaving 6 bases between the germline ends. The CDR3 sequence: CASSLWGNEQFF. CDR3 coding DNA: TGTGCCAGCAGCTTATGGGGGAATGAGCAGTTCTTC.

This clone has just a few counts. The chain combines TRBV19 with TRBJ1-5, with D unresolved. This CDR3 has 13 amino acids. Trimming pared 7 bases from V and 0 bases from J, leaving 7 bases between. From germline, CDR1 is LNHDA and CDR2 SQIVND (reference sequence). CDR3 in DNA: TGTGCCAGTATGGACTCTAGCAATCAGCCCCAGCATTTT. As protein: CASMDSSNQPQHF.

This chain joins TRBV5-4 and TRBJ1-3; TRBD1 is a possible D gene (5 bases). The CDR3 runs 13 residues. Trimming pared 4 bases from V and 7 bases from J, leaving 12 bases between. Germline V gene data show CDR1 as SGHNT and CDR2 as YYREEE (reference sequence). The CDR3 coding sequence is TGTGCCAGCAGCCGGGACCCAGGCAACACCATATATTTT. Amino acid sequence: CASSRDPGNTIYF.